These 27 T cell receptor beta chains share one sample of origin, sequenced in a study of T cell repertoires in cytomegalovirus infection. The antigens of these receptors remain unknown. One entry per CDR3 protein, called by TCRdb with MiXCR from the reads. The sample comprises roughly 990,000 distinct CDR3 sequences, roughly 30% of which are singletons, and over 10% rests with the top ten. The sequencing used cultured CD8+ T cells from PBMCs, collected from culture after CMV antigen stimulation. Source of these receptors: a human donor in good health (CMV status not recorded). Some clones in this sample may be carry-over from other donors' samples.

The V call is TRBV6-1, the J call TRBJ2-1; TRBD1 matches 10 bases. In germline, CDR1 is MNHNS, CDR2 SASEGT. V gave up 1 base and J gave up 5 bases; unmatched junction bases: 5. The length of the CDR3 is 16 residues. The CDR3 sequence: CASSEEGQGLNNEQFF. The CDR3 DNA is TGTGCCAGCAGTGAAGAGGGACAGGGGTTAAACAATGAGCAGTTCTTC.

This clonotype turned up a few times. This CDR3 reads CSASLQGRTDTQYF. The CDR3, as DNA: TGCAGTGCTAGTCTTCAGGGGCGCACAGATACGCAGTATTTT. V is TRBV20-1 and J is TRBJ2-3, with D possibly matching TRBD1 (6 bases). Per germline, CDR1 DFQATT and CDR2 SNEGSKA (reference sequence). The germline V and J ends were trimmed by 3 bases and 1 base, with 11 bases remaining between them. The CDR3 extends over 14 amino acids.

This clonotype was seen ten or more times. V is TRBV6-1 and J is TRBJ2-1; maybe TRBD1 (5 bases). Germline values: CDR1 MNHNS, CDR2 SASEGT. V was pared by 8 bases and J by 8 bases, with 22 bases between. The CDR3 totals 15 residues. The CDR3 spells CASQKGADNGHEQFF. CDR3 DNA sequence: TGTGCCAGCCAAAAAGGGGCAGATAATGGCCATGAGCAGTTCTTC.

The chain links TRBV6-2 or TRBV6-3 to TRBJ1-2; 7 nucleotides match TRBD1. The CDR3 sequence is 13 residues long. Germline V gene sequence: CDR1 MNHEY, CDR2 SVGEGT. The junction had 3 bases not matched to a gene; V was cut back by 2 bases and J by 6 bases. The CDR3, as DNA: TGTGCCAGCAGTTACGTACAGGGGCATGGCTACACCTTC. This translates into CASSYVQGHGYTF.

This clonotype was picked up many times. J is TRBJ2-2 and V is TRBV7-6; 7 bases align to TRBD1. V trimming: 5 bases; J trimming: 5 bases; junction bases outside the gene matches: 11. Germline V gene sequence: CDR1 SGHVS, CDR2 FNYEAQ. The CDR3 is 16 residues long. CDR3 nucleotide sequence: TGTGCCAGCAGCCGGTACCGGGACAGCCGAACCGGGGAGCTGTTTTTT. It yields the protein CASSRYRDSRTGELFF.

This clonotype was seen repeatedly, ten times or more. CDR3 nucleotide sequence: TGTGCCAGTACCCTGGAGGGGGCTGAGTCAGATACGCAGTATTTT. Its translation: CASTLEGAESDTQYF. This chain joins TRBV19 and TRBJ2-3; maybe TRBD1 (7 bases). The CDR3 runs to 15 residues. The germline gives CDR1 LNHDA, CDR2 SQIVND (reference sequence). V was cut by 7 bases and J by 4 bases, with 18 bases left in between.

The rearrangement joins TRBV10-3 to TRBJ2-5, with 8 bases matching TRBD2. The CDR3 has 15 amino acids. The germline V gene encodes CDR1 ENHRY and CDR2 SYGVKD. With V trimmed by 3 bases and J by 0 bases, 3 bases remained unmatched. The CDR3 region is CAISEQRGHQETQYF. CDR3 bases: TGTGCCATCAGTGAACAGCGGGGGCACCAAGAGACCCAGTACTTC.

This clonotype showed up many times. The CDR3 nucleotides are TGTGCCAGCAGCTTCCCGGACGGCCCAGATAGCAATCAGCCCCAGCATTTT. It codes for CASSFPDGPDSNQPQHF. The rearrangement links TRBV7-8 to TRBJ1-5; no clear D. The CDR3 sequence is 17 residues long. Germline CDR1 reads SGHVS; CDR2 reads FQNEAQ. The V gene lost 3 bases and the J gene lost 0 bases, with 15 bases spanning the gap.

Regarding this clonotype: Given a much more abundant clone one base away, this may be a read error. DNA of the CDR3: TGTGCCAACACCCAATTAAACTCTCTCAATGAGCAGTTCTTC. Protein: CANTQLNSLNEQFF. V and J are TRBV7-2 and TRBJ2-1; D not resolved. Germline values: CDR1 SGHTA, CDR2 FQGNSA. Trimming took 10 bases from V and 6 from J, leaving 19 bases between them. The CDR3 is made up of 14 amino acids.

This clonotype was seen more than once but under ten times. This chain connects TRBV7-9 to TRBJ2-7, with D possibly matching TRBD2 (6 bases). The CDR3 is made up of 15 amino acids. Looked up from germline, CDR1 is SEHNR and CDR2 is FQNEAQ (reference sequence). V lost 4 bases to trimming and J lost 2 bases, with 15 bases between them. The CDR3 protein is CASSSGYTSPYEQYF. The CDR3 nucleotides read TGTGCCAGCAGCTCGGGGTATACTAGCCCCTACGAGCAGTACTTC.

This clonotype was seen ten or more times. This chain links TRBV6-6 with TRBJ1-6; TRBD1 might be the D (5 bases). The CDR3 covers 17 residues. Trimming left V 0 bases short and J 0 bases short, with 9 bases between. Per the germline V gene, CDR1 is MNHNY and CDR2 is SVGAGI (reference sequence). DNA for the CDR3: TGTGCCAGCAGTTACTCGACAGCCAGCTCCTATAATTCACCCCTCCACTTT. Encoded protein: CASSYSTASSYNSPLHF.

The gene calls are TRBV27 and TRBJ2-1, with 7 bases fitting TRBD1. This CDR3 region has 18 residues. With 6 bases clipped from V and 10 bases from J, the junction kept 24 bases outside the gene matches. CDR1 is MNHEY, CDR2 SMNVEV, per germline (reference sequence). CDR3 region: CASSGPGQIALSGGEQFF. In nucleotides, the CDR3 is TGTGCCAGCAGCGGCCCGGGACAGATAGCCCTTTCGGGCGGGGAGCAGTTCTTC.

This clonotype was seen at least ten times. The chain combines TRBV7-6 with TRBJ2-1; possibly TRBD2 for D (6 bases). The germline V gene encodes CDR1 SGHVS and CDR2 FNYEAQ. The germline V and J ends were trimmed by 0 bases and 13 bases, with 7 bases remaining between them. The CDR3 is 11 amino acids. The CDR3 DNA is TGTGCCAGCAGCTTAGCCGGGGGACAGTTCTTC. It specifies CASSLAGGQFF.

V gene TRBV27 combines with J gene TRBJ2-7; tentative D call: TRBD1 (5 bases). V lost 6 bases to trimming and J lost 8 bases, with 14 bases between them. This CDR3 is 12 amino acids long. Germline CDR1 and CDR2: MNHEY and SMNVEV (reference sequence). CDR3 in amino acids: CASSGQGMKQYF. CDR3 DNA sequence: TGTGCCAGCAGCGGCCAGGGTATGAAGCAGTACTTC.

This chain joins TRBV7-9 and TRBJ1-6, with no clear D. V dropped 1 base and J dropped 3 bases, with 22 bases sitting between them. Germline V gene lookup returns CDR1 SEHNR and CDR2 FQNEAQ (reference sequence). The CDR3 length is 20 residues. The CDR3 reads CASSLEYLVPEPIYNSPLHF. The CDR3 nucleotides read TGTGCCAGCAGCTTAGAGTACCTGGTGCCAGAACCCATCTATAATTCACCCCTCCACTTT.

This chain links TRBV27 with TRBJ2-7; 8 positions match TRBD1. The trim removed 6 bases at V and 0 bases at J, leaving 13 bases unmatched. The CDR3 length is 17 residues. CDR1 MNHEY and CDR2 SMNVEV come from the germline V gene (reference sequence). CDR3 sequence reads: CASSPNPGTGVSYEQYF. CDR3 DNA sequence: TGTGCCAGCAGCCCTAACCCCGGGACAGGAGTCTCCTACGAGCAGTACTTC.

The rearrangement joins TRBV19 to TRBJ1-5, with 7 positions matching TRBD1. The germline CDR1 and CDR2 sequences are LNHDA and SQIVND (reference sequence). The CDR3 length is 16 residues. Trimming took 5 bases from V and 0 from J; bases not matched to a gene: 7. In nucleotides, the CDR3 is TGTGCCAGTAGTTCCACAGGGACAGCTAGCAATCAGCCCCAGCATTTT. Protein: CASSSTGTASNQPQHF.

This clonotype was counted between two and nine times. The V call is TRBV2, the J call TRBJ2-5; weak D call: TRBD1 (6 bases). V lost 7 bases, J lost 2 bases, and 14 bases lay in between. The CDR3 contains 14 residues. Germline values: CDR1 SNHLY, CDR2 FYNNEI. The CDR3, as DNA: TGTGCCAGCAATCCGACAGGCCCACAAGAGACCCAGTACTTC. Translation gives CASNPTGPQETQYF.

CDR3 sequence (DNA): TGTGCCAGTACAGGACATGGGGTGTCTTGGGTTGCGGGGGCCAACGTCCTGACTTTC. Its translation is CASTGHGVSWVAGANVLTF. The rearrangement joins TRBV19 to TRBJ2-6, with a possible D match to TRBD1 (5 bases). Germline lookup yields CDR1 LNHDA and CDR2 SQIVND (reference sequence). V lost 7 bases, J lost 4 bases, and 26 bases lay in between. There are 19 residues in the CDR3.

J is TRBJ1-1 and V is TRBV6-6; D unresolved. The V end was cut by 7 bases, the J end by 4 bases, with 19 bases between. CDR3 length: 15 amino acids. The germline CDR1 and CDR2 sequences are MNHNY and SVGAGI (reference sequence). For the CDR3, the DNA is TGTGCCAGCACCCTTACCGCGGGTGAGGGCACTGAAGCTTTCTTT. Translated, it gives CASTLTAGEGTEAFF.

This clonotype was picked up a small number of times. Sequence at one end of the junction differs from germline and may be a read error. The chain combines TRBV7-9 with TRBJ2-6; possibly TRBD1 or TRBD2 for D (7 bases each). Per germline, CDR1 SEHNR and CDR2 FQNEAQ (reference sequence). The CDR3 is 13 amino acids. The CDR3 here is CASSPGGGNVLTF. CDR3 coding DNA: TGTGCCAGCAGCCCAGGGGGGGGCAACGTCCTGACTTTC.

This chain joins TRBV7-4 and TRBJ1-3; 7 nucleotides agree with TRBD1. This CDR3 contains 16 residues. Losses at the gene ends were 4 bases for V and 4 bases for J; bases not matched to a gene: 10. The germline gives CDR1 SGHVT, CDR2 SQSDAQ. CDR3 bases: TGTGCCAGCAGCTCCAAGGGACAGTACTTAGGAAACACCATATATTTT. This codes for CASSSKGQYLGNTIYF.

This clonotype has a count of ten or more. The rearrangement joins TRBV7-6 to TRBJ1-6; no clear D gene. This CDR3 comprises 15 residues. V gave up 5 bases and J gave up 7 bases, with 15 bases separating them. Germline CDR1 SGHVS, CDR2 FNYEAQ. CDR3 sequence: CASSPLVGLNSPLHF. DNA of the CDR3: TGTGCCAGCAGCCCGCTTGTGGGGTTAAATTCACCCCTCCACTTT.

This clonotype showed up many times. The V call is TRBV18, the J call TRBJ2-3; D is undetermined. V lost 8 bases to trimming and J lost 4 bases, with 10 bases between them. Germline V gene data show CDR1 as KGHSH and CDR2 as LQKENI. The CDR3 consists of 12 residues. The CDR3 region is CASSPMADTQYF. CDR3 DNA: TGTGCCAGCAGCCCCATGGCAGATACGCAGTATTTT.

This clonotype has just one count. V and J are TRBV5-4 and TRBJ2-1; either TRBD1 or TRBD2 may fit D (5 bases each). Germline V gene sequence: CDR1 SGHNT, CDR2 YYREEE (reference sequence). The CDR3 totals 16 residues. Between the trimmed V and J ends, which lost 7 bases and 0 bases, there was a span of 17 bases. CDR3 nucleotide sequence: TGTGCCAGCGACTCGGGACGGATAAGCTCCTACAATGAGCAGTTCTTC. Translating it yields CASDSGRISSYNEQFF.

The gene calls are TRBV7-8 and TRBJ2-6; maybe TRBD1 (6 bases). The CDR3 is 19 amino acids. The germline V and J ends were trimmed by 5 bases and 2 bases, with 22 bases remaining between them. CDR1 and CDR2 from the germline V gene are SGHVS and FQNEAQ. The CDR3 is CASSRLQGSQLTGANVLTF. The CDR3 region has the DNA TGTGCCAGCAGCCGCCTACAGGGTTCCCAACTCACTGGGGCCAACGTCCTGACTTTC. The whole variable domain, remainder taken from reference TRBV7-8 and TRBJ2-6, is GAGVSQSPRYKVAKRGQDVALRCDPISGHVSLFWYQQALGQGPEFLTYFQNEAQLDKSGLPSDRFFAERPEGSVSTLKIQRTQQEDSAVYLCASSRLQGSQLTGANVLTFGAGSRLTVL.

The chain employs TRBV6-2 or TRBV6-3 and TRBJ2-3; 11 nucleotides match TRBD2. The junction had 11 bases not matched to a gene; V was cut back by 5 bases and J by 4 bases. The CDR3 length is 17 residues. Looked up from germline, CDR1 is MNHEY and CDR2 is SVGEGT. The chain's CDR3 is CASSRTTLAGVADTQYF. The DNA for the CDR3 is TGTGCCAGCAGTAGAACTACACTAGCGGGGGTCGCAGATACGCAGTATTTT.